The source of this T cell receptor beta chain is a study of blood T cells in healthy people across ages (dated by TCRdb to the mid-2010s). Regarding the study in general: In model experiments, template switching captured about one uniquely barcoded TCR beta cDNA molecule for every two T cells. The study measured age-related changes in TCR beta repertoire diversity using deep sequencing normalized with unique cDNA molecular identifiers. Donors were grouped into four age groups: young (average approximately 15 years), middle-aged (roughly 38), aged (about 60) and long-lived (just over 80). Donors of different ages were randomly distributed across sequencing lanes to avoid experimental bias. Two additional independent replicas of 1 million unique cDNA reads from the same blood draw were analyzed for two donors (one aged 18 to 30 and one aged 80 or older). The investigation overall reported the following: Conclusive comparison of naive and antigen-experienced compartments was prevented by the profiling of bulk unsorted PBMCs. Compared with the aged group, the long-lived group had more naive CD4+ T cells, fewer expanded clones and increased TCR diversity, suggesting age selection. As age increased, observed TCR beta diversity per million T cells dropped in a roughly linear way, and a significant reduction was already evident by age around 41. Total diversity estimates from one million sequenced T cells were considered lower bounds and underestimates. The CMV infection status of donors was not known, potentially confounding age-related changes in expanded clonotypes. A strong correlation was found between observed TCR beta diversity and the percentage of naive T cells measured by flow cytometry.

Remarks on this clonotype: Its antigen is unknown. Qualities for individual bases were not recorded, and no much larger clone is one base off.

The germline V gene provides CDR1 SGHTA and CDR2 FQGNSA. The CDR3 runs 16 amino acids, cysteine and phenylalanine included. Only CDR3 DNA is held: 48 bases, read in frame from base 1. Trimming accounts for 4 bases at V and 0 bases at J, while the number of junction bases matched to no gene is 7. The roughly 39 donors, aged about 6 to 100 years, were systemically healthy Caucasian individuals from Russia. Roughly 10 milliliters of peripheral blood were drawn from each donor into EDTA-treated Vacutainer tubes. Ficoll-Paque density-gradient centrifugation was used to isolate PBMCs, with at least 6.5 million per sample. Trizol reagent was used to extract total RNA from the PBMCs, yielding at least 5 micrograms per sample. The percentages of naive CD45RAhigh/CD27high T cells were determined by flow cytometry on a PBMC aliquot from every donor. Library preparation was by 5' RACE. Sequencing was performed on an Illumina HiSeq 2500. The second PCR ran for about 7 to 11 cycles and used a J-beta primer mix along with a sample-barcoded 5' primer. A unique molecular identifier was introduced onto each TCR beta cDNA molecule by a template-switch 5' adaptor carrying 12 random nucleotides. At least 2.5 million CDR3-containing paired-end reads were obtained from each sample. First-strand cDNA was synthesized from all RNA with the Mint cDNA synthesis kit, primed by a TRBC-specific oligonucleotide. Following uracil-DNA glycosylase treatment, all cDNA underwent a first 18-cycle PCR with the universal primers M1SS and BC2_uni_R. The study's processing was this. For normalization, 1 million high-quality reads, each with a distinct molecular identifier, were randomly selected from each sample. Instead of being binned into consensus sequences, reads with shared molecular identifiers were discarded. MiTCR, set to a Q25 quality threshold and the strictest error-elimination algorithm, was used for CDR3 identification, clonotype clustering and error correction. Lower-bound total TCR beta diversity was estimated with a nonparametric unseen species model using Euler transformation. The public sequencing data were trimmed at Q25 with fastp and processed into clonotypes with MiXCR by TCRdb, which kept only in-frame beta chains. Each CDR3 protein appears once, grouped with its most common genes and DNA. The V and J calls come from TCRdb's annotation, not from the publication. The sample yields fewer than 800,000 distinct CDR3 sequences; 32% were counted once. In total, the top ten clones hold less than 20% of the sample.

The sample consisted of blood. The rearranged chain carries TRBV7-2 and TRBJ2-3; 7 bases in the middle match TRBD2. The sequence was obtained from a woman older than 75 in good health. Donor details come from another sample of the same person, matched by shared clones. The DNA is TGTGCCAGCAGCTATCTAGCGGACACTAGCACAGATACGCAGTATTTT. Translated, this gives CASSYLADTSTDTQYF.